This TCR beta chain is from a study of human T cells and chemical hapten exposure. Study at large: Weekly administration of diphenylcyclopropenone to the scalp of patients continued throughout the roughly 22-week study. Each patch test put 0.01% DPC on the upper back, and results were read at 6 days.

TCRdb reprocessed the RACE reads with MiXCR, giving one entry per CDR3 protein. The sample has approximately 80,000 distinct CDR3 sequences, about an eighth seen once. Trimming removed 5 bases from V and 2 bases from J; junction bases left unmatched: 6. Looked up from germline, CDR1 is SEHNR and CDR2 is FQNEAQ (reference sequence). This CDR3 spans 15 amino acids. Ten or more counts support this clonotype. Noted time point: patch test 3, about 24 weeks after DPC sensitization. Treatment defined: therapeutic diphenylcyclopropenone sensitization with weekly scalp DPC. This rearrangement joins TRBV7-9 to TRBJ2-7, with 10 bases aligning to TRBD2. This sample comprised whole blood, obtained in connection with sensitization to the hapten diphenylcyclopropenone (DPC). The sequence was obtained from a woman between 45 and 60 years old with alopecia areata. Some clones in this sample may be carry-over from other donors' samples. The CDR3 DNA follows: TGTGCCAGCAGCACTCTAGCGGGAGTACCCTACGAGCAGTACTTC. It codes for CASSTLAGVPYEQYF. Looking up the rest from reference TRBV7-9 and TRBJ2-7 gives the full variable domain: DTGVSQNPRHKITKRGQNVTFRCDPISEHNRLYWYRQTLGQGPEFLTYFQNEAQLEKSRLLSDRFSAERPKGSFSTLEIQRTEQGDSAMYLCASSTLAGVPYEQYFGPGTRLTVT.